This passage covers 19 T cell receptor beta chains from one sample sequenced in a study of radiotherapy plus CTLA-4 blockade in lung cancer. Some clones are missing from TCRdb's copy, which holds only in-frame ones; the method was immunoSEQ multiplex PCR. The sample consists of about 59,000 clones, 72% of them appearing once. Source: peripheral blood, taken from a patient treated with radiotherapy plus ipilimumab. Receptors originate from a human donor with non-small cell lung cancer whose response to radiotherapy plus ipilimumab could not be evaluated.

This clone was seen a few times. V usage is TRBV7-2 and J usage is TRBJ1-2, with D perhaps matching TRBD1 (6 bases). The CDR3 has 15 amino acids. From germline, CDR1 is SGHTA and CDR2 FQGNSA. Trimming removed 0 bases from V and 2 bases from J, with 10 bases in between. CDR3 region: CASSLATDRNYGYTF. In nucleotides, the CDR3 is TGTGCCAGCAGCTTAGCCACGGACAGAAACTATGGCTACACCTTC.

The J gene is TRBJ2-5, the V gene TRBV5-1; TRBD1 might be the D (6 bases). With the DNA end fitting TRBJ2-7 better, the J assignment may be wrong. The germline CDR1 and CDR2 sequences are SGHRS and YFSETQ. This CDR3 has 14 amino acids. The CDR3 DNA is TGCGCCAGCAGCTTATCCGGGCCAGGGGACGAGCAGTACTTC. Residues: CASSLSGPGDEQYF.

The gene calls are TRBV13 and TRBJ2-7; 7 nucleotides line up with TRBD1. CDR3 size: 17 residues. The junction had 10 bases not matched to a gene; V was cut back by 1 base and J by 1 base. Looked up from germline, CDR1 is PRHDT and CDR2 is FYEKMQ (reference sequence). The CDR3 loop reads CASSLAGQAGGSYEQYF. In DNA, the CDR3 is TGTGCCAGCAGCTTAGCCGGGCAGGCAGGGGGTTCCTACGAGCAGTACTTC.

The chain carries TRBV19 and TRBJ2-1; 12 bases line up with TRBD2. J gave up 4 bases and V 7 bases, and 5 bases lay outside the gene matches. Germline V gene sequence: CDR1 LNHDA, CDR2 SQIVND (reference sequence). This CDR3 spans 15 amino acids. The CDR3 DNA sequence: TGTGCCAGTATAGCTAGCGGGGGGGGTTACAATGAGCAGTTCTTC. Translating gives CASIASGGGYNEQFF.

V and J are TRBV18 and TRBJ1-5; 12 nucleotides agree with TRBD1. CDR3 length: 15 amino acids. Germline values: CDR1 KGHSH, CDR2 LQKENI. J gave up 7 bases and V 2 bases, and 3 bases lay outside the gene matches. CDR3 loop: CASSPGTGGDQPQHF. CDR3 nucleotides: TGTGCCAGCTCACCAGGGACAGGGGGCGACCAGCCCCAGCATTTT.

The CDR3 spells CASSQARMRTGGRVNTEAFF. The CDR3 coding sequence is TGCGCCAGCAGCCAAGCCAGAATGCGGACAGGGGGTCGGGTGAACACTGAAGCTTTCTTT. The chain has TRBV4-1 and TRBJ1-1, with 10 bases that match TRBD1. In germline, CDR1 is MGHRA, CDR2 YSYEKL. This CDR3 has 20 amino acids. V lost 1 base and J lost 0; bases outside the gene matches: 14.

The V gene is TRBV6-5, the J gene TRBJ2-3, with 8 positions matching TRBD1. Germline values: CDR1 MNHEY, CDR2 SVGAGI. V was clipped by 6 bases and J by 4 bases; unmatched bases: 9. The CDR3 runs 15 residues. The CDR3 is CASRKRTGYPDTQYF. The CDR3 nucleotides read TGTGCCAGCAGGAAGAGGACAGGGTATCCAGATACGCAGTATTTT.

The rearrangement joins TRBV6-5 to TRBJ1-2, with 8 bases lining up with TRBD1. J was trimmed by 4 bases and V by 2 bases; bases with no gene match: 6. This CDR3 region has 15 residues. Germline V CDR1 and CDR2: MNHEY, SVGAGI. CDR3 sequence reads: CASSYADRAGYGYTF. The CDR3 DNA sequence: TGTGCCAGCAGTTACGCGGACAGGGCTGGCTATGGCTACACCTTC.

Details on this clone: The sample has other DNA sequences that encode this CDR3 too. The V and J genes are TRBV29-1 and TRBJ2-3; D might be TRBD1 (6 bases). CDR3 length: 14 amino acids. Germline lookup yields CDR1 SQVTM and CDR2 ANQGSEA. V was trimmed by 1 base and J by 1 base, leaving 9 bases between them. The CDR3: CSVEVDRGTDTQYF. Here the CDR3 DNA reads TGCAGCGTTGAAGTGGACAGAGGCACAGATACGCAGTATTTT.

The genes are TRBV18 and TRBJ2-7; 8 nucleotides agree with TRBD1. CDR1 and CDR2 (germline): KGHSH, LQKENI. This CDR3 has 15 residues. The junction had 4 bases not matched to a gene; V was cut back by 3 bases and J by 0 bases. The CDR3 region is CASSPRDRFSYEQYF. The CDR3 nucleotides read TGTGCCAGCTCACCCCGGGACAGGTTCTCCTACGAGCAGTACTTC.

V is TRBV6-1 and J is TRBJ2-5, with D possibly TRBD2 on 6 matching bases. Germline V lookup: CDR1 MNHNS, CDR2 SASEGT. Trimming pared 6 bases from V and 1 base from J, leaving 12 bases between. The CDR3 totals 14 residues. CDR3 DNA sequence: TGTGCCAGCAGGATGACTAGTTTCCAAGAGACCCAGTACTTC. It encodes CASRMTSFQETQYF.

The gene calls are TRBV7-8 and TRBJ1-5; D is possibly TRBD1 (6 bases). This CDR3 has 13 residues. From germline, CDR1 is SGHVS and CDR2 FQNEAQ. The V and J ends lost 5 bases and 7 bases respectively, with 12 bases between them. The CDR3 region is CASSRTGNQPQHF. The CDR3 DNA is TGTGCCAGCAGCCGAACAGGGAACCAGCCCCAGCATTTT. The entire variable domain, with the rest obtained from reference TRBV7-8 and TRBJ1-5, is as follows: GAGVSQSPRYKVAKRGQDVALRCDPISGHVSLFWYQQALGQGPEFLTYFQNEAQLDKSGLPSDRFFAERPEGSVSTLKIQRTQQEDSAVYLCASSRTGNQPQHFGDGTRLSIL.

This clone was picked up one time. The chain has TRBV6-5 and TRBJ1-2; the match to TRBD1 covers 7 bases. Germline assignment: CDR1 MNHEY and CDR2 SVGAGI. V lost 2 bases and J lost 6; bases outside the gene matches: 9. The CDR3 has 15 amino acids. The CDR3 coding sequence is TGTGCCAGCAGTTACGAGGGGGCAACGGTAAATGGCTACACCTTC. Protein product: CASSYEGATVNGYTF.

This clone was detected a few times. V is TRBV28 and J is TRBJ2-7; possibly TRBD1 for D (6 bases). V gave up 5 bases and J gave up 3 bases, with 14 bases separating them. The CDR3 extends over 14 amino acids. Per the germline V gene, CDR1 is MDHEN and CDR2 is SYDVKM. CDR3 in DNA: TGTGCCAGCAGTGTTGGAGGCAGGGGCTACGAGCAGTACTTC. As protein: CASSVGGRGYEQYF.

This clone occurred many times. CDR3 region: CSVRTSGADNEQFF. CDR3 in DNA: TGCAGCGTTAGGACTAGCGGGGCCGACAATGAGCAGTTCTTC. This chain joins TRBV29-1 and TRBJ2-1, with 12 nucleotides matching TRBD2. The CDR3 consists of 14 residues. V trimming: 5 bases; J trimming: 5 bases; junction bases outside the gene matches: 4. Germline V gene sequence: CDR1 SQVTM, CDR2 ANQGSEA.

This chain connects TRBV11-3 to TRBJ1-2; D possibly corresponds to TRBD1 (5 bases). This CDR3 has 13 residues. Germline lookup yields CDR1 SGHNT and CDR2 YENEEA. With 2 bases removed from V and 7 bases from J, the gap between germline ends came to 11 bases. Here the CDR3 DNA reads TGTGCCAGCAGCTTATCGTTAGGGGCTGGCTACACCTTC. Translating gives CASSLSLGAGYTF.

The rearrangement joins TRBV5-4 to TRBJ2-7; TRBD1 aligns across 12 bases. V trimming: 4 bases; J trimming: 5 bases; junction bases outside the gene matches: 10. The CDR3 consists of 16 residues. Germline V lookup: CDR1 SGHNT, CDR2 YYREEE (reference sequence). CDR3 protein: CASSGGQGAFVDEQYF. CDR3 nucleotide sequence: TGTGCCAGCAGCGGGGGACAGGGGGCGTTCGTAGACGAGCAGTACTTC.

The V call is TRBV7-6, the J call TRBJ1-3; no reliable D call. V was clipped by 4 bases and J by 0 bases, with 7 bases between them. The CDR3 runs 14 residues. Germline loops: CDR1 SGHVS, CDR2 FNYEAQ. Written as DNA, the CDR3 is TGTGCCAGCAGCTCTACTCACTCTGGAAACACCATATATTTT. Residues: CASSSTHSGNTIYF.

The DNA for the CDR3 is TGTGCCAGCAGCGCCCTCGGACTAGAGCAAGAGACCCAGTACTTC. Amino acids: CASSALGLEQETQYF. V is TRBV2 and J is TRBJ2-5, with 7 positions matching TRBD2. The CDR3 covers 15 residues. CDR1 SNHLY and CDR2 FYNNEI come from the germline V gene. The trim removed 6 bases at V and 2 bases at J, leaving 9 bases unmatched.